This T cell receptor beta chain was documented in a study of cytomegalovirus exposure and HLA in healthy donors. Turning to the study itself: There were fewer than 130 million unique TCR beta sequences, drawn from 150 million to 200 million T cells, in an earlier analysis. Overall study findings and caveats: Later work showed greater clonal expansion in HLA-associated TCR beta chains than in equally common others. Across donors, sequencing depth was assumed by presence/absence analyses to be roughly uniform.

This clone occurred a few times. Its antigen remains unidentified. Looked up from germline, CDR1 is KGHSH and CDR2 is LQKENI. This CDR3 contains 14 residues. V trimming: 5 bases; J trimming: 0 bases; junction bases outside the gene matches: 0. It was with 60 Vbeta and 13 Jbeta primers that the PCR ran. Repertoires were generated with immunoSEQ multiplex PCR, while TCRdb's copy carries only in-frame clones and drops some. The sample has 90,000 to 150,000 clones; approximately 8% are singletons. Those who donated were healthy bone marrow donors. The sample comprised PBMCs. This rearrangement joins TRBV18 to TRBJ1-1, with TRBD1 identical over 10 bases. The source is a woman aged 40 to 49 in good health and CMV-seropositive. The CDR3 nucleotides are TGTGCCAGCTCAGGGACAGGGGTGAACACTGAAGCTTTCTTT. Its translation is CASSGTGVNTEAFF.